This paragraph reports one T cell receptor beta chain. Its antigen is currently unknown. Data came from immunoSEQ multiplex PCR; TCRdb stores just in-frame clones and leaves some out. This sample has about 2.3 million clones, with 90% to 95% found just once. The CDR3 is 13 amino acids. CDR1 and CDR2 (germline): MDHEN, SYDVKM. The V end lost 8 bases, the J end lost 0 bases, and 8 bases lay between the germline ends. The sample originates from a study of shared clonotypes between healthy human individuals. In the study overall: Each donor had three CD4 naive, three CD4 memory, two CD8 naive and one CD8 memory plate.

Findings and limits, study-wide: The donor pool, a small one, limited the genetic and exposure-history diversity represented.

This sequence originates from a man in his late teens or twenties in good health. Some clones in this sample may be carry-over from other donors' samples. This chain joins TRBV28 and TRBJ2-4; D unclear. Sequencing used naive CD4+ T cells from PBMCs. Noted subset: CD45RA+ positively selected. The CDR3 bases are TGTGCCAGCCGCCGGATAGCCAAAAACATTCAGTACTTC. It specifies CASRRIAKNIQYF.